This T cell receptor beta chain came from a study of cytomegalovirus exposure and HLA in healthy donors (dated by TCRdb to about 2017). At the level of the whole study: According to an earlier analysis of 550 to 750 of the donors, 200 million or so T cells yielded 90 million to 140 million unique TCR beta sequences and about 300 Gb of sequence data. Typing coverage differed by locus: A, B, C, DRB1 and DQB1 were typed in about 629-630 donors, DQA1 in roughly 500, DPA1 in 600 to 610, and DPB1 in 472. Roughly five DR-DQ haplotypes were treated as single units for association and clustering because of strong linkage in the cohort. An earlier analysis of around 640 of the donors used high-throughput TCR beta sequencing to judge whether each TCR beta V gene segment behaved as functional or pseudogenic. Class I and class II HLA loci were covered by the typing at four-digit resolution. All discovery cohort repertoires had been generated on a single sequencing platform. The study profiled the T cell repertoires of some 610 subjects by immunosequencing and related them to cytomegalovirus serostatus. Among the approximately 400 genotyped donors, approximately 76% belonged to the genetic ancestry cluster associated with self-reported Caucasian donors. Among some 400 genotyped donors of the cohort, an average of around 250,000 unique TCR beta nucleotide sequences was sequenced per donor, of which approximately 19% were non-productive. The study combined high-throughput TCR immunosequencing, statistical association of individual TCRs with disease status, and machine learning to predict cytomegalovirus infection status. About 280 gigabases of sequencing data and 70 million to 100 million unique TCR sequences made up an early release that covered several hundred HLA-typed donors. Genome-wide SNP genotypes for about 60% of the roughly 700 donors were used in a later genetic analysis, which treated that subset as a discovery cohort. In a later analysis, previously published TCR beta repertoires from about 640 donors were re-analyzed and high-resolution HLA genotyping was added so that TCR occurrence patterns could be studied. The aim of the study was to test whether cataloging public T cell receptors could identify signatures of past pathogen exposure. Donor age, sex, ethnicity and CMV serostatus were collected together with the repertoire data. A separate validation cohort of 100 to 150 different subjects was used in addition to the roughly 620-subject first cohort. The later analysis used no new phenotypic data to find candidate immune exposures, relying instead on TCR beta sequences and their occurrence across donors.

The protocol used for the library was the immunoSEQ multiplex PCR assay. A mixture of 60 forward primers for TCR Vbeta segments and 13 reverse primers for TCR Jbeta segments was used in the multiplex PCR. The CDR3 region of rearranged TCR beta genes was amplified from genomic DNA with a multiplex PCR assay. Amplified TCR beta libraries were sequenced as 87-base-pair reads on the Illumina HiSeq System. The study's processing was this. A later analysis tallied 70 million to 100 million unique TCR beta chains across the 666 repertoires, and around 10 million of those chains were shared by two or more donors. To remove PCR and sequencing errors, raw reads were error-corrected and collapsed into unique sequences using a nearest-neighbor algorithm that merged closely related sequences. CDR3 sequences were aligned to IMGT reference sequences to assign V, D and J gene segments. For a sequence to be retained, a match of at least six nucleotides to both a V gene segment and a J gene segment was required. Rearrangements were classified as productive when the CDR3 lacked stop codons and remained in frame with V and J, and all other rearrangements were classified as non-productive. CDR3 was defined according to IMGT convention as the region running from the second conserved V-encoded cysteine to the conserved J-encoded phenylalanine. Sequences without an unambiguous match to a single V gene segment were excluded from the earlier analysis of about 640 of the donors. An earlier analysis of a few hundred of the donors called V segments functional above 56.7% productive rearrangements and segregating when the between-donor standard deviation exceeded 5%. A statistical classification framework was developed to diagnose cytomegalovirus status using the catalog of TCR beta chain sequences. A later analysis assigned V and J genes by comparing TCR nucleotide sequences with IMGT/GENE-DB human TR gene sequences. In a later analysis, CDR3 sequences and most-parsimonious VDJ recombination scenarios were assigned using the TCRdist pipeline. In a later analysis, each TCR beta chain was defined by its CDR3 amino acid sequence together with its V-gene family, and reads lacking a unique V-gene family were excluded. In a later analysis, 450 to 600 highly shared, low-generation-probability nucleotide sequences were removed to address suspected cross-contamination and a sequencing artifact. In a later analysis, a clonal expansion index for each public chain was calculated from normalized within-repertoire ranks of inferred template counts. In a later analysis, generation probabilities were computed with a VDJ recombination model fitted to out-of-frame rearrangements, and the resulting probabilities were checked against IGoR. A later analysis scored TCR-TCR, TCR-HLA and TCR-CMV co-occurrence with hypergeometric tests, applying a repertoire-size bias correction to TCR pairs. A later analysis estimated false discovery rates by permuting HLA or CMV assignments 20 times. In a later analysis, co-occurring TCRs were grouped using DBSCAN, with TCRdist sequence similarity added in when clustering inside HLA-allele-positive subsets. Co-occurrence clustering excluded repertoires with fewer than 30,000 or more than 120,000 public chains, plus five with anomalous nucleotide sharing. TCRdb mirrors the immuneACCESS table, restricted to in-frame sequences. Some clones are absent from its copies; in checked studies, under half trace to an unresolved V gene, and the reason for the others is unknown. The DNA gave D and trimming, while V, J and clone size come from that table. This sample's table lists some 120,000 clones. Of the sample, 2% is held by the ten largest clones.

The germline V gene supplies CDR1 SGHNT and CDR2 YENEEA. V is clipped by 5 bases and J by 6 bases, and the sequence between their germline boundaries is 12 bases long. The CDR3 has 13 amino acids, counting the end cysteine and phenylalanine. Just the 39-base CDR3 DNA is kept, in frame starting at base 1. Note on this clone: This clone's antigen is unknown.

General conclusions and limits of the study: The authors suggested that the approach could potentially be extended to other disease states and immunological phenotypes. In an earlier analysis of about 600 of the donors, most TCR beta V segments appeared in productive rearrangements about 90% or about 30% of the time, broadly matching IMGT annotations. Because HLA typing was missing for some donors at each locus, association tests included only the typed subset. Some IMGT-functional V segments, including TRBV6-2 and TRBV6-3, could not be told apart with the 87-base-pair reads, so those segments were excluded. In both the original and validation cohorts, the classifier was reported to diagnose cytomegalovirus status with high specificity and sensitivity. V-gene and J-gene trimming of TCR beta chains was associated with a missense DCLRE1C variant in a later genetic analysis, and the association was replicated in an independent cohort. Strong co-occurrence of HLA alleles, especially DR and DQ, made assigning TCR associations to individual alleles difficult. A later analysis associated 16,951 TCR beta sequences with specific HLA alleles at a false discovery rate of 0.05. In a later analysis, HLA-associated TCR beta chains were found to be more clonally expanded and to have lower generation probabilities than equally common non-associated chains. A few of the identified cytomegalovirus-associated TCR beta chains were confirmed in vitro to be specific for cytomegalovirus antigens. The only immune exposure information available for the cohort was CMV serostatus. Only TCR beta chains were sequenced in this cohort, and the absence of alpha or paired-chain data limited detectable features. A cluster of highly shared sequence variants was judged likely to represent a technical artifact of the sequencing pipeline. Compared with the roughly 670-donor mean, donors in an Asian-associated ancestry cluster had fewer N-insertions in productive TCRs, according to a later genetic analysis. In the study, approximately 160 TCR beta chains were listed as associated with cytomegalovirus. Linkage disequilibrium might explain the correlated functional status among segregating V segments, but an unknown experimental factor could not be excluded. Most TCR sequences were observed very rarely across donors, whereas some public TCRs were present in many individuals. Several of the top co-occurrence clusters appeared to be linked to parvovirus B19, influenza, CMV and Epstein-Barr virus, according to a later analysis. In a later analysis, TCR association rates were found to vary across HLA loci, with the most associated TCRs seen for DRB1 alleles and the fewest for HLA-C alleles. A further reported finding was that TCR beta sequences accurately predicted the HLA-A and HLA-B alleles for most subjects in the first cohort. A later analysis found that most CMV-associated TCR beta chains appeared HLA-restricted, with HLA associations seemingly driven largely by CMV exposure. Sequencing depth was assumed to be roughly uniform across donors in the presence/absence analyses, though that assumption may not hold. Some 16 rarely observed V segments, including chromosome 9 orphons, were excluded from the earlier analysis of a few hundred of the donors because counts were too low.

The cohort was made up of 500 to 850 healthy bone marrow donors. At the time of sampling, all cohort members were nominally healthy, though unrecorded immune exposures were likely present. The donor was CMV seronegative and was included in the group of 352 seronegative cohort members. A peripheral blood sample was collected from each donor, and TCR beta sequencing was performed on peripheral blood mononuclear cells. The Qiagen DNeasy Blood Extraction Kit was used to extract genomic DNA from the blood cell samples. The clonotype comes from a woman aged 55-69 years in good health and CMV-seronegative. The specimen was PBMCs. The rearranged chain carries TRBV11-3 and TRBJ2-3, with the D gene too uncertain to name. The CDR3 sequence is CASSTPPSDTQYF. The DNA sequence is as follows: TGTGCCAGCAGCACACCACCCTCTGATACGCAGTATTTT.